This record covers a single T cell receptor (beta chain). There is no known antigen for this receptor. No clone much larger than this one lies a single base away; base qualities are absent. Reading from cysteine to phenylalanine, the CDR3 counts 12 amino acids. Only the CDR3 DNA is retained, 36 bases long and in frame from the first base. CDR1 and CDR2 are drawn from the germline V gene (reference sequence): SEHNR, FQNEAQ. At the junction V is shortened by 3 bases and J by 7 bases, with 6 bases in between. The data are from a study of T cells in localized non-small cell lung cancer (dated by TCRdb to the early 2020s). Study-level background: The study analyzed T cell repertoires of approximately 240 early-stage NSCLC patients, comparing tumors and uninvolved tumor-adjacent lungs. A mean age of roughly 64 years was recorded for the NSCLC patients, of whom 129 were male and some 100 were female. All 240 or so NSCLC patients in the cohort were treatment-naive and had localized lung tumors that were resected. The investigation overall reported the following: Multi-region tumor sequencing was not performed, so intratumor heterogeneity could not be excluded. Of the top 100 tumor clones, a median of around 57 were detected in paired uninvolved adjacent lung; approximately 28 were also among that lung's top 100. Higher blood T cell density associated with longer overall survival, while higher adjacent-lung clonality associated with shorter survival. Because the study design was exploratory, TCR variables were selected using unadjusted p-values without false-discovery rate correction. Uninvolved tumor-adjacent lung showed the highest T cell clonality, higher than tumor, which suggests more focused antigenic responses in the uninvolved tumor-adjacent lung.

At diagnosis, peripheral blood, uninvolved tumor-adjacent lung and tumor were collected and stored as a combination of fresh-frozen and FFPE material. For TCR repertoire profiling, blood samples were analyzed as peripheral blood mononuclear cells. The immunoSEQ Assay was used to sequence TCR beta CDR3 regions from DNA. Processing in the source paper ran as follows. T cell density was computed as TCR beta template counts normalized to usable DNA estimated by amplifying housekeeping genes. Using the preseqR package, richness was estimated by extrapolating to 120,000 templates for tissue samples and 400,000 templates for PBMC samples. Clonality was defined as one minus Pielou's evenness. Differential abundance testing on productive amino-acid clonotypes, with a minimum total count of 5 and an alpha of 0.1, was used to identify tissue-enriched TCRs. Repertoire overlap between compartments was quantified with the Jaccard Index and Morisita Overlap Index. GLIPH grouped TCR beta CDR3s together with public tetramer-defined viral CDR3s, and a viral motif had to include at least three viral sequences and also show V-gene enrichment. Held by TCRdb, this immuneACCESS table contains in-frame sequences only and omits some clones. Under half of the omission traces to an unresolved V gene where checked; the cause of the rest is unknown. V and J calls and clone size follow that table, whereas D and trimming were derived from the DNA. In all, the sample holds more than 15,000 clones, and 89% of those were seen once. Over 25% of the sample goes to the ten largest clones.

The clonotype was recovered from an older female donor with stage III squamous cell lung carcinoma. The sequence is built from TRBV7-9 and TRBJ2-2; the best D guess is TRBD2, with 6 bases matching. Sequenced here: peripheral blood, sampled before any cancer treatment. The CDR3 protein: CASSFGGGELFF. The sequenced DNA is TGTGCCAGCAGCTTCGGGGGCGGGGAGCTGTTTTTT.